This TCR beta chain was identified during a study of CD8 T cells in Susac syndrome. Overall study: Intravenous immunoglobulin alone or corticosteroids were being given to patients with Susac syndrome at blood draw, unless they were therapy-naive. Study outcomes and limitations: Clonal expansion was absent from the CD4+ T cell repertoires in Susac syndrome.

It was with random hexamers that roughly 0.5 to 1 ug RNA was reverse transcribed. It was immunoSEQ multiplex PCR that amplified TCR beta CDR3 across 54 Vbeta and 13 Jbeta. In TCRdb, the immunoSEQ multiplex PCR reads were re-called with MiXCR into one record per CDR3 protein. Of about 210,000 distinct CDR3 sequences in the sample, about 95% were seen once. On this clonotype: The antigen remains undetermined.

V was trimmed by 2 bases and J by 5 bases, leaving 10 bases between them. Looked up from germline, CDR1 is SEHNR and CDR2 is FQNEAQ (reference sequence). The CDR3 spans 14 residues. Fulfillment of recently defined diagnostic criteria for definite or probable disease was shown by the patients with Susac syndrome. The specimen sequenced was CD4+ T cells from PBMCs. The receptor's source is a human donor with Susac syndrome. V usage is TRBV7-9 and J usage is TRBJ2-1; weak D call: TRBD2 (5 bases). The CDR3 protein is CASSLLRVDNEQFF. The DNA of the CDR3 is TGTGCCAGCAGCTTATTGAGGGTCGACAATGAGCAGTTCTTC.